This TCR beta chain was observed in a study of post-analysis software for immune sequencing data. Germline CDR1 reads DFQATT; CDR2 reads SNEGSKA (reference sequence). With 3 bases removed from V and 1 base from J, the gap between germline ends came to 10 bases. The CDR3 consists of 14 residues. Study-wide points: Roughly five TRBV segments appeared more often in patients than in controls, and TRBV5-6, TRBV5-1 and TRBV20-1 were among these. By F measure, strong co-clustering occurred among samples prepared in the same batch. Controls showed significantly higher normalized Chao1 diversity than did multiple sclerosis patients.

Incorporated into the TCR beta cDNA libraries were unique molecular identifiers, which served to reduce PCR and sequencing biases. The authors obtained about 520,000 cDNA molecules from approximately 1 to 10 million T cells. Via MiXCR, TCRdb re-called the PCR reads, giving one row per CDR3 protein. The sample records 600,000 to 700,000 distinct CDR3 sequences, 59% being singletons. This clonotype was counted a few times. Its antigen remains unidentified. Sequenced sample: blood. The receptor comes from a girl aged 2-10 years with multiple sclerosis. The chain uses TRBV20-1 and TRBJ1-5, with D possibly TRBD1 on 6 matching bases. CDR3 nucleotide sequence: TGCAGTGCTAGGGACAGTGGCAGCAATCAGCCCCAGCATTTT. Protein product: CSARDSGSNQPQHF.